Sequencing of this T cell receptor (beta chain) was carried out in a study of regulatory T cells in long-lasting Graves disease. Building of the TCR beta libraries involved iRepertoire HTBI primers and Arm-PCR of CDR3 regions. TCRdb independently ran MiXCR on the multiplex PCR reads; one entry per CDR3 protein. The sample carries 650,000 to 700,000 distinct CDR3 sequences, about 32% recorded once. The time point here: persistent/refractory GD, antithyroid drugs over 5 years with positive TRAb. PBMCs provided the RNA from which the TCR library was made. Findings and limits, study-wide: More public clonotypes were shared by persistent patients (approximately 3,000) than by new patients (roughly 1,000).

For this clonotype: Antigen unknown.

V dropped 0 bases and J dropped 5; count of bases not matched to a gene: 7. The CDR3 length is 16 residues. The V gene's germline CDR1 is MGHRA and CDR2 YSYEKL. The clonotype comes from a female donor with Graves disease. Sample: peripheral blood mononuclear cells (PBMCs), taken when the disease was refractory, from a patient treated with antithyroid drugs. V gene TRBV4-1 combines with J gene TRBJ2-1, with 7 nucleotides matching TRBD2. CDR3 bases: TGCGCCAGCAGCCAAGAGGTGGCGGGAGTTAACAATGAGCAGTTCTTC. Translating gives CASSQEVAGVNNEQFF.